Following are 20 T cell receptor beta chains from one sample sequenced in a study of blood T cell repertoires in COVID-19. Produced via immunoSEQ multiplex PCR; TCRdb's table is partial and in-frame only. This repertoire shows around 330,000 clones, approximately 89% found once; its top ten account for 1.5% to 2%. The sequencing input was peripheral blood. Receptors were obtained from a young woman with COVID-19, enrolled during active disease.

The genes are TRBV7-9 and TRBJ1-5; the D is unclear. Germline CDR1 and CDR2: SEHNR and FQNEAQ (reference sequence). The V gene lost 5 bases and the J gene lost 7 bases, with 12 bases spanning the gap. There are 13 residues in the CDR3. CDR3 bases: TGTGCCAGCAGCCAAGAGGTATTACAGCCCCAGCATTTT. Amino acid sequence: CASSQEVLQPQHF.

This clone was observed once. V and J are TRBV6-5 and TRBJ1-6; D unresolved. The germline V and J ends were trimmed by 3 bases and 6 bases, with 12 bases remaining between them. Germline CDR1 MNHEY, CDR2 SVGAGI. The CDR3 is 15 amino acids. The CDR3 protein is CASSYAGMGNSPLHF. Here the CDR3 DNA reads TGTGCCAGCAGTTATGCGGGGATGGGTAATTCACCCCTCCACTTT.

V and J are TRBV12-3 or TRBV12-4 and TRBJ1-3; no definite D call. This CDR3 is 12 amino acids long. The germline V and J ends were trimmed by 6 bases and 1 base, with 4 bases remaining between them. CDR3 loop: CASRLSGNTIYF. DNA of the CDR3: TGTGCCAGCAGGCTATCTGGAAACACCATATATTTT.

The V call is TRBV2, the J call TRBJ1-2; D perhaps matches TRBD1 (5 bases). The CDR3 covers 13 residues. Germline CDR1 SNHLY, CDR2 FYNNEI. V was shortened by 4 bases and J by 8 bases, with 14 bases between the two germline ends. CDR3 in DNA: TGTGCCAGCAGTGGACAGCCTAGGGAAGGCTACACCTTC. Its protein is CASSGQPREGYTF.

V gene TRBV3-1 (or the pseudogene TRBV3-2) combines with J gene TRBJ2-2; 7 bases agree with TRBD1. Trimming took 4 bases from V and 1 from J; bases not matched to a gene: 12. Looked up from germline, CDR1 is LGHDT and CDR2 is YNNKEL (reference sequence). The length of the CDR3 is 18 residues. The CDR3: CASSRTGHGFRNTGELFF. In nucleotides, the CDR3 is TGTGCCAGCAGCCGGACAGGACACGGTTTTAGGAACACCGGGGAGCTGTTTTTT.

The table lists this clone with a count of one. The genes are TRBV28 and TRBJ1-2; D perhaps matches TRBD1 (5 bases). V gave up 6 bases and J gave up 1 base, with 15 bases separating them. Germline V gene sequence: CDR1 MDHEN, CDR2 SYDVKM. The CDR3 runs 15 residues. CDR3 region: CASRPAGRNNYGYTF. CDR3 sequence (DNA): TGTGCCAGCAGGCCTGCGGGACGGAATAACTATGGCTACACCTTC.

This rearrangement joins TRBV19 to TRBJ2-3; D unresolved. Germline CDR1 reads LNHDA; CDR2 reads SQIVND (reference sequence). V gave up 3 bases and J gave up 2 bases, with 15 bases separating them. The length of the CDR3 is 16 residues. The CDR3 protein is CASSIGGQLYTDTQYF. CDR3 nucleotide sequence: TGTGCCAGTAGTATTGGCGGCCAGCTATACACAGATACGCAGTATTTT.

The chain couples TRBV18 to TRBJ2-1; no clear D gene. The CDR3 totals 14 residues. Germline CDR1 and CDR2: KGHSH and LQKENI. V lost 5 bases, J lost 9 bases, and 17 bases lay in between. The CDR3 bases are TGTGCCAGCTCAGTCCGGTCAGGCAAAAGTGAGCAGTTCTTC. The encoded protein is CASSVRSGKSEQFF. The whole variable domain, remainder taken from reference TRBV18 and TRBJ2-1, is NAGVMQNPRHLVRRRGQEARLRCSPMKGHSHVYWYRQLPEEGLKFMVYLQKENIIDESGMPKERFSAEFPKEGPSILRIQQVVRGDSAAYFCASSVRSGKSEQFFGPGTRLTVL.

CDR3 in DNA: TGTGCCAGCAGCTTTAGGGGGGGGTCCTACAATGAGCAGTTCTTC. Encoded protein: CASSFRGGSYNEQFF. The chain links TRBV5-8 to TRBJ2-1; weak D call: TRBD2 (7 bases). Trimming cost V 2 bases and J 1 base, with 10 bases left between them. Germline V gene lookup returns CDR1 SGHTS and CDR2 YDEGEE. This CDR3 comprises 15 residues.

This sequence joins TRBV6-2 or TRBV6-3 and TRBJ2-5, with D uncertain. Trimming shortened V by 4 bases and J by 7 bases, and 13 bases separated the two germline ends. The CDR3 spans 13 residues. Germline V CDR1 and CDR2: MNHEY, SVGEGT. CDR3 in amino acids: CASSWNSLGTQYF. In DNA, the CDR3 is TGTGCCAGCAGTTGGAACAGCTTAGGGACCCAGTACTTC.

The chain carries TRBV10-1 and TRBJ2-1; D is perhaps TRBD2 (6 bases). V lost 10 bases to trimming and J lost 3 bases, with 13 bases between them. In germline, CDR1 is WNHNN, CDR2 SYGVQD (reference sequence). The CDR3 extends over 13 amino acids. This CDR3 is CATSAAGYNEQFF. CDR3 DNA: TGCGCCACTAGCGCGGCTGGCTACAATGAGCAGTTCTTC.

The CDR3 DNA sequence: TGTGCCAGCAGCTTAGGGAGAAGAGAGACCCAGTACTTC. Translation gives CASSLGRRETQYF. V gene TRBV7-2 combines with J gene TRBJ2-5; D gene uncertain. V lost 1 base, J lost 4 bases, and 7 bases lay in between. This CDR3 region has 13 residues. CDR1 is SGHTA, CDR2 FQGNSA, per germline.

The gene calls are TRBV6-2 or TRBV6-3 and TRBJ2-1; the match to TRBD1 covers 8 bases. The CDR3 contains 15 residues. Germline-derived CDR1 and CDR2 are MNHEY and SVGEGT. V gave up 5 bases and J gave up 0 bases; unmatched junction bases: 3. The CDR3 is CASSPTGGSYNEQFF. The CDR3 nucleotides read TGTGCCAGCAGTCCAACAGGGGGCTCCTACAATGAGCAGTTCTTC.

The gene calls are TRBV12-3 or TRBV12-4 and TRBJ1-2, with 7 bases aligning to TRBD1. Trimming took 7 bases from V and 3 from J; bases not matched to a gene: 5. The CDR3 loop spans 13 amino acids. The CDR3 DNA reads TGTGCCAGCACCCTAGGGGGCTACTATGGCTACACCTTC. Its translation is CASTLGGYYGYTF.

The chain recombines TRBV6-1 with TRBJ1-5; no clear D gene. The CDR3 totals 12 residues. Trimming removed 3 bases at V and 4 bases at J, with 4 bases between. The germline CDR1 and CDR2 sequences are MNHNS and SASEGT. CDR3 protein: CASSDRNQPQHF. Here the CDR3 DNA reads TGTGCCAGCAGTGACAGGAATCAGCCCCAGCATTTT.

The chain is built from TRBV11-3 and TRBJ2-7, with D possibly being TRBD1 (5 bases). Per germline, CDR1 SGHNT and CDR2 YENEEA. V was pared by 4 bases and J by 3 bases, with 10 bases between. The CDR3 is 13 residues long. The CDR3, as DNA: TGTGCCAGCAGCTCCGGACACGGCTACGAGCAGTACTTC. Its translation: CASSSGHGYEQYF. Drawing the rest from reference TRBV11-3 and TRBJ2-7, the complete variable domain is EAGVVQSPRYKIIEKKQPVAFWCNPISGHNTLYWYLQNLGQGPELLIRYENEEAVDDSQLPKDRFSAERLKGVDSTLKIQPAELGDSAVYLCASSSGHGYEQYFGPGTRLTVT.

The V call is TRBV29-1, the J call TRBJ1-2; unclear D gene. Germline V lookup: CDR1 SQVTM, CDR2 ANQGSEA. This CDR3 has 13 residues. The V end lost 7 bases, the J end lost 1 base, and 13 bases lay between the germline ends. CDR3 sequence (DNA): TGCAGCGCCCCGGTGGGAGTTAACTATGGCTACACCTTC. Protein: CSAPVGVNYGYTF.

This clone was observed a single time. The genes are TRBV5-1 and TRBJ1-6; the match to TRBD1 covers 7 bases. This CDR3 comprises 13 residues. CDR1 and CDR2 (germline): SGHRS, YFSETQ. Trimming removed 4 bases from V and 14 bases from J; junction bases left unmatched: 9. The CDR3, as DNA: TGCGCCAGCAGCCTGACAGGGACGGGATCCCTCCACTTT. Protein product: CASSLTGTGSLHF. Variable domain in full (rest from reference TRBV5-1 and TRBJ1-6): KAGVTQTPRYLIKTRGQQVTLSCSPISGHRSVSWYQQTPGQGLQFLFEYFSETQRNKGNFPGRFSGRQFSNSRSEMNVSTLELGDSALYLCASSLTGTGSLHFGNGTRLTVT.

The chain is built from TRBV5-1 and TRBJ1-2; D call uncertain. Trimming removed 0 bases at V and 3 bases at J, with 12 bases between. The germline gives CDR1 SGHRS, CDR2 YFSETQ. The CDR3 covers 15 residues. In DNA form, the CDR3 reads TGCGCCAGCAGCTTGGCCGGCGGCACTGACTATGGCTACACCTTC. It specifies CASSLAGGTDYGYTF.

This chain links TRBV9 with TRBJ1-6; D is possibly TRBD1 (6 bases). V was shortened by 2 bases and J by 5 bases, with 11 bases between the two germline ends. The CDR3 extends over 15 amino acids. Germline V lookup: CDR1 SGDLS, CDR2 YYNGEE. The CDR3 DNA sequence: TGTGCCAGCAGCGTTTCAGGGGCAGATAATTCACCCCTCCACTTT. As protein: CASSVSGADNSPLHF. The full variable domain, rest sourced from reference TRBV9 and TRBJ1-6, is DSGVTQTPKHLITATGQRVTLRCSPRSGDLSVYWYQQSLDQGLQFLIQYYNGEERAKGNILERFSAQQFPDLHSELNLSSLELGDSALYFCASSVSGADNSPLHFGNGTRLTVT.